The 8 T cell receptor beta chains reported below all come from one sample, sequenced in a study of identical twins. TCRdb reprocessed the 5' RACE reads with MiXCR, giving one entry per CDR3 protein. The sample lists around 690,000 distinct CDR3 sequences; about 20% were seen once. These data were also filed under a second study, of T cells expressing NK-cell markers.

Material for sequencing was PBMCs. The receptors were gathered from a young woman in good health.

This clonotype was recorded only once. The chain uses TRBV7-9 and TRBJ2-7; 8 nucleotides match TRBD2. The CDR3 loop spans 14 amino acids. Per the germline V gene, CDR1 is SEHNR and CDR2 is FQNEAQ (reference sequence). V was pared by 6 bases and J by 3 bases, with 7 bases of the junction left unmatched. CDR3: CASRLTGTSYEQYF. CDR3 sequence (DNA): TGTGCCAGCAGACTAACGGGGACTAGCTACGAGCAGTACTTC.

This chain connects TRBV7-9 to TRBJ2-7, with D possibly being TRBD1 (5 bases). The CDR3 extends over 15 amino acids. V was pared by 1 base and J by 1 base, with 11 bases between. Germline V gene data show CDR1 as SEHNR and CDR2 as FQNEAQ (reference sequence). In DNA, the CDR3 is TGTGCCAGCAGCTTAGTCACAGGTATATCCTACGAGCAGTACTTC. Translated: CASSLVTGISYEQYF.

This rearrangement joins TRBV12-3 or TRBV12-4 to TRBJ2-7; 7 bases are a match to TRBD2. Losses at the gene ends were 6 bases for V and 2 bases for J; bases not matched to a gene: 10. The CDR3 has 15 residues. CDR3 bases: TGTGCCAGCAGCTACGGGCTAGCGGTAACCTACGAGCAGTACTTC. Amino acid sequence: CASSYGLAVTYEQYF.

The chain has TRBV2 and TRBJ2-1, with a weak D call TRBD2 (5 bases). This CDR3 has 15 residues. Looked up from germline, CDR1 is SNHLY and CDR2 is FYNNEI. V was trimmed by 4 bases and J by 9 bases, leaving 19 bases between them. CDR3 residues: CASSGGRTFSAEQFF. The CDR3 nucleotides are TGTGCCAGCAGTGGGGGTAGGACTTTTTCGGCTGAGCAGTTCTTC. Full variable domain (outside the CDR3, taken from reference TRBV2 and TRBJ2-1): EPEVTQTPSHQVTQMGQEVILRCVPISNHLYFYWYRQILGQKVEFLVSFYNNEISEKSEIFDDQFSVERPDGSNFTLKIRSTKLEDSAMYFCASSGGRTFSAEQFFGPGTRLTVL.

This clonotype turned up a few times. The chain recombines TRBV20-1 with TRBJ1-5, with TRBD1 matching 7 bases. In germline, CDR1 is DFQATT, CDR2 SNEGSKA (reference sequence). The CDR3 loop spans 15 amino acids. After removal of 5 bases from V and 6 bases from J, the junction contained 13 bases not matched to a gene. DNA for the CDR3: TGCAGTGCTGTAAGACGAGGGGGCTTTAGTCAGCCCCAGCATTTT. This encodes CSAVRRGGFSQPQHF.

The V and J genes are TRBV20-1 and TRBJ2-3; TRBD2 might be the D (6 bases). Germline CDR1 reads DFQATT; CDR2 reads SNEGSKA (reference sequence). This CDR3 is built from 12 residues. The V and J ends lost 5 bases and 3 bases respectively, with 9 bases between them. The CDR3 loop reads CSAVGLTDTQYF. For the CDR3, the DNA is TGCAGTGCTGTGGGACTGACAGATACGCAGTATTTT.

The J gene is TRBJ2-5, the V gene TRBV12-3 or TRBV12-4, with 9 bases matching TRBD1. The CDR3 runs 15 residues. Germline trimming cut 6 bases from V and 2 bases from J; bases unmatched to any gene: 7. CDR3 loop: CASSRGTGPQETQYF. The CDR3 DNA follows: TGTGCCAGCAGCCGGGGGACAGGGCCTCAAGAGACCCAGTACTTC.

CDR3 coding DNA: TGTGCCAGCAGAGAGCAGGGGGATCAGGGCTACACCTTC. Amino acids: CASREQGDQGYTF. The chain employs TRBV6-1 and TRBJ1-2; 7 positions agree with TRBD1. The V gene's germline CDR1 is MNHNS and CDR2 SASEGT. V shed 6 bases, J shed 8 bases, and the junction held 9 bases outside the gene matches. The CDR3 is 13 residues long.